This T cell receptor (beta chain) was sequenced in a study of T cell responses to AZD1222 COVID-19 vaccine (dated by TCRdb to the early 2020s). In terms of the full investigation: TCR sequencing was performed for roughly 250 trial participants, of whom about 200 were given two doses of AZD1222 and about 25 were given two doses of MenACWY control vaccine. Trial participants were enrolled into age subgroups of 18-55, 56-69 and 70-plus years, which contained about 150, 27 and 61 TCR-sequenced participants, respectively. Study-wide findings and limitations: The 56-69-year group was small, and its depth increase did not reach significance, likely because of low power. CD4 TCRs associated with the vaccine covered the entire spike protein, and the dominant responses were in regions 160-218 and 743-854. Conclusions about previously exposed vaccinees are limited, since just a handful of AZD1222 recipients were seropositive for SARS-CoV-2 at baseline. Because no day 14 peak-response samples were available, the repertoires could be characterized only after the peak T cell response. Reportedly, almost half of the unique spike-specific TCRs recognized epitopes lying outside the regions that are mutated in the B.1.351 and B.1.1.7 variants. After two AZD1222 doses, both the breadth and the depth of spike-specific TCRs were significantly higher than at day 0 and than in MenACWY recipients. Participants were mostly white British and included more females than males, and it was suggested by the authors that clonal diversity may have been underestimated.

This clone has only a few counts. Its antigen remains undetermined. One base away there is no much larger clone; base qualities are not given. The CDR3 regions of human TCRbeta chains were analyzed by immunosequencing. For the original study's pipeline: TCRs in the repertoires were matched against a reference library of SARS-CoV-2-specific TCRs that had been generated with the MIRA antigen-specificity platform. Breadth was defined as the fraction of unique TCRs that were SARS-CoV-2-associated. Depth was defined as the fraction of total T cells that were SARS-CoV-2-associated. Each spike-specific TCR was assigned to its reactive spike region and to a CD4 or CD8 class using the MIRA data. Log10-transformed breadth and depth values were compared by one-way ANOVA with Sidak's multiple comparisons tests. In TCRdb, the immuneACCESS table is reduced to in-frame sequences with V and J assigned. These tables do not hold every clone; where another copy was compared, an unresolved V gene accounts for under half, and the others remain unexplained. V and J calls and clone size are those listed in that table; D and trimming were worked out from the DNA. This sample is represented by 40,000 to 45,000 clones; around 80% of them were singletons. About a fifth of the sample comes from the top ten.

The CDR3 contains 16 residues, cysteine and phenylalanine counted. The kept DNA is CDR3 alone, 48 bases in frame from the first base. Based on the germline V gene, the CDR1 and CDR2 sequences are MNHEY and SVGEGT. V gives up 5 bases and J gives up 5 bases, and the segment between their germline ends measures 20 bases. This specimen's time point label, per the study, means: about 28 days (+/-7) after the second vaccine dose. The meaning of the sample's treatment or condition label: meningococcal conjugate vaccine given as trial control. The vaccinee samples were drawn from two UK trials, COV001 and COV002, one of which was a single-blind randomized controlled phase 2/3 trial testing AZD1222 (ChAdOx1 nCoV-19) in healthy adults. For TCRbeta chain sequencing, PBMC samples were collected from trial participants at day 0 and at day 28 after the second dose.

This chain joins TRBV6-2 or TRBV6-3 to TRBJ2-3; the D match is possibly TRBD1 or TRBD2, with 5 bases aligned in each. This TCR came from an adult who received the MenACWY meningococcal vaccine as a control. The starting material was peripheral blood, obtained 28 days after the second dose of the MenACWY control vaccine. The CDR3 has the sequence CASSHGFGVGQDTQYF. The nucleotides are TGTGCCAGCAGTCACGGTTTCGGGGTTGGACAAGATACGCAGTATTTT.